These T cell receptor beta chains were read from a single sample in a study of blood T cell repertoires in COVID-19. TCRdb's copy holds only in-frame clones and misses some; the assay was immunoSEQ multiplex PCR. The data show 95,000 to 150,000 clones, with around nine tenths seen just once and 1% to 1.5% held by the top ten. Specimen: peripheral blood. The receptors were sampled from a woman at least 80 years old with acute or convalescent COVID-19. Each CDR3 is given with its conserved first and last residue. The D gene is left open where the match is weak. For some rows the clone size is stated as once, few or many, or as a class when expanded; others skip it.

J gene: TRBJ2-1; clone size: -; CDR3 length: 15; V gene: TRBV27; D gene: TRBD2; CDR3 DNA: TGTGCCAGCAGTTTATCTAGCGGGGGGGCGGATGAGCAGTTCTTC; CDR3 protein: CASSLSSGGADEQFF
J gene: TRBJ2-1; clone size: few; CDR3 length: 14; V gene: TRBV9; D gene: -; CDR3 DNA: TGTGCCAGCAGCGATCGGGACACTTACAATGAGCAGTTCTTC; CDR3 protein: CASSDRDTYNEQFF
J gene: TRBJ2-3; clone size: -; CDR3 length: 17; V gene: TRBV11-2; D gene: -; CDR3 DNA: TGTGCCAGCAGCTTAGGTCGGTTGGGCAGACTAACAGATACGCAGTATTTT; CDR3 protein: CASSLGRLGRLTDTQYF
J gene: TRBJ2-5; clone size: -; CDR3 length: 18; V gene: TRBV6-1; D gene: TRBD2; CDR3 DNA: TGTGCCAGCAGTGAGGCGCTAGCGGGGGGGCCAGGACAAGAGACCCAGTACTTC; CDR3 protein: CASSEALAGGPGQETQYF
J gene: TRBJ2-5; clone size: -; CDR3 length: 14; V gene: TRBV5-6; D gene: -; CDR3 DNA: TGTGCCAGCGCTGGGGTTGGGAGCCAAGAGACCCAGTACTTC; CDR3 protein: CASAGVGSQETQYF
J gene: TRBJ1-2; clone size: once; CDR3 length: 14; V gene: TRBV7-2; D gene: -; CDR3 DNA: TGTGCCAGCAGTCCCGGGAAGCCTTATGATGGCTACACCTTC; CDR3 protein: CASSPGKPYDGYTF
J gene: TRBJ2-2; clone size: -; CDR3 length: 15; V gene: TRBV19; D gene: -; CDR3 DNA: TGTGCCAGTAGCGCAGGACAAGCGAACACCGGGGAGCTGTTTTTT; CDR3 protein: CASSAGQANTGELFF
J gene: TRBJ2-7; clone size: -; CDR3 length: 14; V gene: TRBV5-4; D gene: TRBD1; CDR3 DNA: TGTGCCAGCAGCTGGGGGACAGGGAACTACGAGCAGTACTTC; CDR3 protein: CASSWGTGNYEQYF
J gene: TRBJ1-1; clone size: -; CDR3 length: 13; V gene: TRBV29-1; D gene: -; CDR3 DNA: TGCAGCGTTGGGCGAAGGGGTGACACTGAAGCTTTCTTT; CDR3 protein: CSVGRRGDTEAFF
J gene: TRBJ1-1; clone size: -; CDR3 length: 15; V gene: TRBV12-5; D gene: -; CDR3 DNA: TGTGCTAGTGGTACAACCGGGGGGGCCTATAATGAAGCTTTCTTT; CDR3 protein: CASGTTGGAYNEAFF
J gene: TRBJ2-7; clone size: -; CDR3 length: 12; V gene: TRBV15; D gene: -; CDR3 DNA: TGTGCCACTAAGGACAGCTCCTACGAGCAGTACTTC; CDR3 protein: CATKDSSYEQYF
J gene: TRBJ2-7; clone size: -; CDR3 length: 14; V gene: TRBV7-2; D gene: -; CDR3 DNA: TGTGCCAGCAGCGTAGACGGGAGAGAGTACGAGCAGTACTTC; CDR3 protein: CASSVDGREYEQYF
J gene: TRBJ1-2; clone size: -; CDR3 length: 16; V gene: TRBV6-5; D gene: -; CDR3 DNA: TGTGCCAGCAGTTACTACCCCCCAGGTCCCAACTATGGCTACACCTTC; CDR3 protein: CASSYYPPGPNYGYTF
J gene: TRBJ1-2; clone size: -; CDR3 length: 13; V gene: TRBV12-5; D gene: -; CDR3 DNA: TGTGCTAGTGGCCTCCAGGGGAACTACGGCTACACCTTC; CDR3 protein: CASGLQGNYGYTF
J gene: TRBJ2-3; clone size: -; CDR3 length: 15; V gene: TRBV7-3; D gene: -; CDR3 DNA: TGTGCCAGCAGCCCCCGGGACTTCAGCACAGATACGCAGTATTTT; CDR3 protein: CASSPRDFSTDTQYF
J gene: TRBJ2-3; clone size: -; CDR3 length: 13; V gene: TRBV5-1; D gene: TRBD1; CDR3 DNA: TGCGCCAGCAGCAGCCAGGGGGCAGATACGCAGTATTTT; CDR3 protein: CASSSQGADTQYF
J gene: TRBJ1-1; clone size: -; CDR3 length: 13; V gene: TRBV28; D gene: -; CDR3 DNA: TGTGCCAGCAGTTTAATCACTCCCACTGAAGCTTTCTTT; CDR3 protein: CASSLITPTEAFF
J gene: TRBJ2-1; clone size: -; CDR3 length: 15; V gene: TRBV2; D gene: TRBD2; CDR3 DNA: TGTGCCAGCATTCTGATAGCGGGGGCCAACAATGAGCAGTTCTTC; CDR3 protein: CASILIAGANNEQFF
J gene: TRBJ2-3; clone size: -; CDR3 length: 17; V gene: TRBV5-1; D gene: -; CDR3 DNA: TGCGCCAGCAGCTTGAACCCGCGTGGGGGCAGCACAGATACGCAGTATTTT; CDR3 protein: CASSLNPRGGSTDTQYF
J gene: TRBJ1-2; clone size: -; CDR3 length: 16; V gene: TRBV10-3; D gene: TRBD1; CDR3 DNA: TGTGCCATCAGTGATCGCCGGACAGGGGGCGCGCATGGCTACACCTTC; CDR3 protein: CAISDRRTGGAHGYTF
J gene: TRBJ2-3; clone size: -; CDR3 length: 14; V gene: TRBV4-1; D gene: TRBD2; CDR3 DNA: TGCGCCAGCAGCCGGCTAGCGGGCACAGATACGCAGTATTTT; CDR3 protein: CASSRLAGTDTQYF
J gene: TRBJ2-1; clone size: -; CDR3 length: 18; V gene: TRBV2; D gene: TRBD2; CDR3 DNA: TGTGCCAGCAGTGAACCCGCGGGGGGTTCTTACTCCTACAATGAGCAGTTCTTC; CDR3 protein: CASSEPAGGSYSYNEQFF
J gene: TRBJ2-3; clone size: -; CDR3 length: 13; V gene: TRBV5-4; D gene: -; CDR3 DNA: TGTGCCAGCAGCTTGGCTCAGACAGATACGCAGTATTTT; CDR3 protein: CASSLAQTDTQYF
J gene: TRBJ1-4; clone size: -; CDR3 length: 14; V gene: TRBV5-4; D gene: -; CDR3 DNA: TGTGCCAGCAGCATCACAGTGTCGAATGAAAAACTGTTTTTT; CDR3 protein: CASSITVSNEKLFF
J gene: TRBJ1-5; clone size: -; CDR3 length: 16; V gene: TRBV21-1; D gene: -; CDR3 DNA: TGTGCCAGCAGCAAAGATGTAACGCGGCGGTATCAGCCCCAGCATTTT; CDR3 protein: CASSKDVTRRYQPQHF
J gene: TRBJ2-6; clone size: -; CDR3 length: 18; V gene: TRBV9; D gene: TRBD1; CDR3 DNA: TGTGCCAGCAGCCCCCCCCTTAAGGGGGCCACTGGGGCCAACGTCCTGACTTTC; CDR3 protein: CASSPPLKGATGANVLTF
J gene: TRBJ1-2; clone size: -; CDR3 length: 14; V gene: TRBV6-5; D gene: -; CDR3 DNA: TGTGCCAGCAGGAAAATCAGGGAAAACTATGGCTACACCTTC; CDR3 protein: CASRKIRENYGYTF
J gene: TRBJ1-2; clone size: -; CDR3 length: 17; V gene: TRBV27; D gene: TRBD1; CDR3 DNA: TGTGCCAGCAGTACTGGACAGGGGCTAGGGCTTGACTATGGCTACACCTTC; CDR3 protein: CASSTGQGLGLDYGYTF
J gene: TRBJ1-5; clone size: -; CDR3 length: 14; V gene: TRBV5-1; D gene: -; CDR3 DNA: TGCGCCAGCAGCGAGGACGGACTCAATCAGCCCCAGCATTTT; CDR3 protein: CASSEDGLNQPQHF
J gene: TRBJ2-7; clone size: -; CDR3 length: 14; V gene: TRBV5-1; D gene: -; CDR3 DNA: TGCGCCAGCAGCTTGGGACAATTCTACTACGAGCAGTACTTC; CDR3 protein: CASSLGQFYYEQYF
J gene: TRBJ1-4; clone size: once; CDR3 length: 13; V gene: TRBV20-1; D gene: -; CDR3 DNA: TGCAGTGCTAGTGAACAGAATAATGAAAAACTGTTTTTT; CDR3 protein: CSASEQNNEKLFF
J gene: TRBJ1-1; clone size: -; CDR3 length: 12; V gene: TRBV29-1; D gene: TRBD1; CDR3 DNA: TGCAGCGCTCGGCAGGGGGAGATGATAGCTTTCTTT; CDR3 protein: CSARQGEMIAFF
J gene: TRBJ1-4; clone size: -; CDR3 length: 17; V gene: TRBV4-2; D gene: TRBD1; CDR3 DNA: TGTGCCAGCAGCCAAGATTATTTGGGACAGACCCCTGAAAAACTGTTTTTT; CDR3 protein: CASSQDYLGQTPEKLFF
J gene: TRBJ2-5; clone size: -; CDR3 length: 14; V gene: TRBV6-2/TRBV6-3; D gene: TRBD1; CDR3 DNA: TGTGCCAGCAGTCCGGGACAGGGGTTGCAGACCCAGTACTTC; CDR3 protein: CASSPGQGLQTQYF
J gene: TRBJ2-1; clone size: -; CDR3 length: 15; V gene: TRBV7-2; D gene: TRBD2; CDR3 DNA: TGTGCCAGCAGTTCCCCGACTAGCGGGAGAAATGAGCAGTTCTTC; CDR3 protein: CASSSPTSGRNEQFF
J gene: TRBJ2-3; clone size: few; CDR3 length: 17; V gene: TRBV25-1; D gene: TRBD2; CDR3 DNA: TGTGCCAGCAGTGAATCGGGACTAGCGGGGGTTTCGGATACGCAGTATTTT; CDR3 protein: CASSESGLAGVSDTQYF
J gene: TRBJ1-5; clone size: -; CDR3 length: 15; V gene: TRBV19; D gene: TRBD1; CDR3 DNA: TGTGCCAGTAGAGACGGGACAGGGGGCATTCGGCCCCAGCATTTT; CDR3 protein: CASRDGTGGIRPQHF